The 32 T cell receptor beta chains reported below all come from one sample, sequenced in a study of blood T cell repertoires in COVID-19 (dated by TCRdb to the early 2020s). Library construction relied on the immunoSEQ multiplex PCR assay. TCRdb carries this immuneACCESS record with in-frame sequences only. Its versions omit some clonotypes, under half of them owing to an unresolved V gene in the studies checked, with the rest unexplained. Within this sample are fewer than 130,000 clones, with roughly 71% of them counted one time only. About 5.9% of the sample belongs to the ten largest clones. Material: peripheral blood. All receptors come from a man at least 80 years old with acute or convalescent COVID-19.

The chain joins TRBV2 to TRBJ2-7, with 10 bases fitting TRBD2. This CDR3 comprises 13 residues. Germline V gives CDR1 SNHLY, CDR2 FYNNEI. The junction had 2 bases not matched to a gene; V was cut back by 7 bases and J by 2 bases. The CDR3 nucleotides read TGTGCCAGCACCAGCGGGAGGGCCTACGAGCAGTACTTC. Protein product: CASTSGRAYEQYF. Complete variable domain (other parts from reference TRBV2 and TRBJ2-7): EPEVTQTPSHQVTQMGQEVILRCVPISNHLYFYWYRQILGQKVEFLVSFYNNEISEKSEIFDDQFSVERPDGSNFTLKIRSTKLEDSAMYFCASTSGRAYEQYFGPGTRLTVT.

The rearrangement links TRBV30 to TRBJ2-5, with 10 bases lining up with TRBD1. Germline-derived CDR1 and CDR2 are GTSNPN and SVGIG (reference sequence). The CDR3 loop spans 15 amino acids. V shed 4 bases and J 0 bases; nucleotides not matched to a gene: 5. Here the CDR3 DNA reads TGTGCCTGGACAGGGGGACAGGGGTACCAAGAGACCCAGTACTTC. Its protein is CAWTGGQGYQETQYF.

The rearrangement uses TRBV4-3 and TRBJ2-1; TRBD1 aligns across 9 bases. Looked up from germline, CDR1 is LGHNA and CDR2 is YSLEER. Germline trimming cut 0 bases from V and 5 bases from J; bases unmatched to any gene: 14. There are 19 residues in the CDR3. CDR3 nucleotides: TGCGCCAGCAGCCAAGATCTCGCCGCCTACCGGGACAGGGACAATGAGCAGTTCTTC. The encoded protein is CASSQDLAAYRDRDNEQFF.

This clone showed up just a few times. The chain employs TRBV2 and TRBJ2-7; 7 bases are shared with TRBD1. The V gene's germline CDR1 is SNHLY and CDR2 FYNNEI. This CDR3 comprises 16 residues. After removal of 2 bases from V and 4 bases from J, the junction contained 11 bases not matched to a gene. The DNA of the CDR3 is TGTGCCAGCAGTGAAAATCCCGACAGGGCTTCGTACGAGCAGTACTTC. It is translated as CASSENPDRASYEQYF.

The CDR3 loop is CASGSAFGGTETQYF. In DNA, the CDR3 is TGCGCCAGCGGCTCAGCTTTTGGCGGGACAGAGACCCAGTACTTC. The chain combines TRBV5-1 with TRBJ2-5; a weak D match, TRBD2 (6 bases). Germline lookup yields CDR1 SGHRS and CDR2 YFSETQ. V lost 7 bases and J 4 bases, leaving 20 bases between the germline ends. CDR3 length equals 15 residues. Using reference TRBV5-1 and TRBJ2-5 for the parts outside the CDR3, the full variable domain is KAGVTQTPRYLIKTRGQQVTLSCSPISGHRSVSWYQQTPGQGLQFLFEYFSETQRNKGNFPGRFSGRQFSNSRSEMNVSTLELGDSALYLCASGSAFGGTETQYFGPGTRLLVL.

The chain couples TRBV6-4 to TRBJ2-7, with 7 nucleotides matching TRBD1. The CDR3 consists of 14 residues. Germline V gene sequence: CDR1 MRHNA, CDR2 SNTAGT. V lost 9 bases, J lost 6 bases, and 14 bases stayed unmatched. This CDR3 is CARKSRQGLSEQYF. The CDR3 DNA reads as TGTGCCAGAAAGAGCAGACAGGGTCTTTCCGAGCAGTACTTC.

The chain has TRBV24-1 and TRBJ2-2; D might be TRBD2 (5 bases). Germline V gene sequence: CDR1 KGHDR, CDR2 SFDVKD. CDR3 length: 16 residues. V was cut by 3 bases and J by 2 bases, with 12 bases left in between. The CDR3 DNA reads as TGTGCCACCAGTGATCGAAACCGGGAAAACACCGGGGAGCTGTTTTTT. This codes for CATSDRNRENTGELFF.

The rearrangement links TRBV13 to TRBJ2-7, with D tentatively TRBD1 (5 bases). V was cut by 0 bases and J by 2 bases, with 11 bases left in between. CDR1 is PRHDT and CDR2 is FYEKMQ in the germline V gene (reference sequence). The CDR3 loop spans 15 amino acids. CDR3 sequence (DNA): TGTGCCAGCAGCTTAGGAAGGCAGGGCACCTACGAGCAGTACTTC. Its translation: CASSLGRQGTYEQYF.

The rearrangement links TRBV11-1 to TRBJ2-3; D is unclear. CDR1 SGHAT and CDR2 FQDESV come from the germline V gene (reference sequence). V shed 2 bases and J shed 0 bases, with 6 bases lying between them. This CDR3 contains 14 residues. The CDR3 loop reads CASSLRPSTDTQYF. As DNA, the CDR3 is TGTGCCAGCAGCTTACGTCCTAGCACAGATACGCAGTATTTT.

The V and J genes are TRBV15 and TRBJ1-5; no definite D call. CDR1 and CDR2 from the germline V gene are LNHNV and YYDKDF (reference sequence). This CDR3 has 15 amino acids. V gave up 0 bases and J gave up 7 bases, with 13 bases separating them. The CDR3 sequence: CATSRDDLGRQPQHF. For the CDR3, the DNA is TGTGCCACCAGCAGAGATGACCTCGGGAGGCAGCCCCAGCATTTT.

The chain carries TRBV5-1 and TRBJ2-6; perhaps TRBD1 as D (6 bases). From germline, CDR1 is SGHRS and CDR2 YFSETQ. The V gene lost 4 bases and the J gene lost 0 bases, with 14 bases spanning the gap. The CDR3 is 17 residues long. The CDR3 DNA sequence: TGCGCCAGCAGCACCGGACAGCAGAACTCTGGGGCCAACGTCCTGACTTTC. Translation: CASSTGQQNSGANVLTF. Full variable domain (remainder filled in from reference TRBV5-1 and TRBJ2-6): KAGVTQTPRYLIKTRGQQVTLSCSPISGHRSVSWYQQTPGQGLQFLFEYFSETQRNKGNFPGRFSGRQFSNSRSEMNVSTLELGDSALYLCASSTGQQNSGANVLTFGAGSRLTVL.

This clone was counted ten times or more. The J gene is TRBJ1-2, the V gene TRBV28; TRBD1 agrees at 8 bases. Germline V lookup: CDR1 MDHEN, CDR2 SYDVKM. There are 14 residues in the CDR3. V was clipped by 5 bases and J by 5 bases; unmatched bases: 7. The CDR3 region is CASSRTGLSYGYTF. CDR3 bases: TGTGCCAGCAGTAGGACAGGGCTCTCTTATGGCTACACCTTC.

Only a few counts were recorded for this clone. The chain uses TRBV10-1 and TRBJ2-1, with 8 bases that match TRBD2. This CDR3 comprises 16 residues. Looked up from germline, CDR1 is WNHNN and CDR2 is SYGVQD (reference sequence). V lost 10 bases and J lost 6; bases outside the gene matches: 17. Here the CDR3 DNA reads TGCGCCATCCAGGGTCCCAGCGGGAGACCCTGCAATGAGCAGTTCTTC. This encodes CAIQGPSGRPCNEQFF.

This clone was seen at least ten times. The sample has other DNA sequences that encode this CDR3 too. This chain joins TRBV27 and TRBJ2-2, with D possibly matching TRBD2 (5 bases). The CDR3 covers 14 residues. Deletions cut 3 bases from V and 4 bases from J, with 9 bases between. CDR1 is MNHEY, CDR2 SMNVEV, per germline (reference sequence). In nucleotides, the CDR3 is TGTGCCAGCAGTTTTGGAGCGGCCACCGGGGAGCTGTTTTTT. This translates into CASSFGAATGELFF.

The CDR3 here is CASSYSLTGGTGELFF. The CDR3 DNA reads as TGTGCCAGCAGTTACTCGCTGACAGGGGGCACCGGGGAGCTGTTTTTT. The chain carries TRBV6-2 or TRBV6-3 and TRBJ2-2; 9 bases map to TRBD1. The CDR3 contains 16 residues. Germline CDR1 is MNHEY and CDR2 is SVGEGT. Losses at the gene ends were 0 bases for V and 4 bases for J; bases not matched to a gene: 3.

CDR3 sequence reads: CASKGRTASGTPLHF. CDR3 in DNA: TGTGCCAGTAAAGGACGGACGGCATCGGGGACACCCCTCCACTTT. J is TRBJ1-6 and V is TRBV19; D is unresolved. CDR1 and CDR2 (germline): LNHDA, SQIVND (reference sequence). There are 15 residues in the CDR3. Trimming removed 7 bases at V and 11 bases at J, with 21 bases between. Filled out from reference TRBV19 and TRBJ1-6, the complete variable domain reads DGGITQSPKYLFRKEGQNVTLSCEQNLNHDAMYWYRQDPGQGLRLIYYSQIVNDFQKGDIAEGYSVSREKKESFPLTVTSAQKNPTAFYLCASKGRTASGTPLHFGNGTRLTVT.

The chain has TRBV2 and TRBJ2-2, with TRBD2 matching over 7 bases. This CDR3 is 13 amino acids long. The germline CDR1 and CDR2 sequences are SNHLY and FYNNEI. J gave up 7 bases and V 6 bases, and 5 bases lay outside the gene matches. The CDR3 sequence: CASRYGGSGELFF. The DNA for the CDR3 is TGTGCCAGCAGATACGGGGGGAGCGGGGAGCTGTTTTTT.

The chain has TRBV4-2 and TRBJ2-1; TRBD2 matches 7 bases. Trimming removed 1 base from V and 6 bases from J; junction bases left unmatched: 9. CDR1 LGHNA and CDR2 YNFKEQ come from the germline V gene. CDR3 length: 16 amino acids. The CDR3 DNA follows: TGTGCCAGCAGCCAAGGGGTGGGAGGGCCGCTCAATGAGCAGTTCTTC. Protein product: CASSQGVGGPLNEQFF.

The chain is built from TRBV4-2 and TRBJ2-1; 13 bases match TRBD2. V gave up 4 bases and J gave up 4 bases; unmatched junction bases: 7. This CDR3 has 17 residues. Germline V gene data show CDR1 as LGHNA and CDR2 as YNFKEQ. CDR3 bases: TGTGCCAGCAGCCCTTCCGGGACTAGCGGGGTATACAATGAGCAGTTCTTC. It is translated as CASSPSGTSGVYNEQFF.

The V call is TRBV5-4, the J call TRBJ1-5; tentative D call: TRBD1 (6 bases). CDR3 length equals 13 residues. The germline V gene has CDR1 SGHNT and CDR2 YYREEE (reference sequence). Trimming left V 7 bases short and J 4 bases short, with 12 bases between. CDR3 bases: TGTGCCAGCTCGAGGGGGTGGAATCAGCCCCAGCATTTT. Its translation: CASSRGWNQPQHF.

This chain joins TRBV2 and TRBJ2-3; 7 bases match TRBD2. CDR1 and CDR2 (germline): SNHLY, FYNNEI. The V segment lost 5 bases and the J segment 5 bases; nucleotides outside the gene matches: 10. The CDR3 contains 15 residues. The DNA of the CDR3 is TGTGCCAGCAGTTGGGGGGGAGCCAGCGGAGATACGCAGTATTTT. Its translation: CASSWGGASGDTQYF.

The V call is TRBV15, the J call TRBJ1-4; D is ambiguous. CDR3 length equals 15 residues. Trimming removed 2 bases at V and 0 bases at J, with 7 bases between. Germline lookup yields CDR1 LNHNV and CDR2 YYDKDF (reference sequence). This CDR3 is CATSRWAATNEKLFF. CDR3 coding DNA: TGTGCCACCAGCAGATGGGCTGCAACTAATGAAAAACTGTTTTTT.

The chain joins TRBV2 to TRBJ2-7; the D gene is possibly TRBD1 (6 bases). Germline assignment: CDR1 SNHLY and CDR2 FYNNEI. This CDR3 is 11 amino acids long. Deletions cut 6 bases from V and 12 bases from J, with 15 bases between. CDR3 nucleotides: TGTGCCAGCAGGGGGACACGGGGTGGGTACTTC. Translating gives CASRGTRGGYF.

The chain combines TRBV7-3 with TRBJ2-7; possibly TRBD2 for D (5 bases). V lost 5 bases and J 0 bases, leaving 17 bases between the germline ends. This CDR3 is 16 amino acids long. Germline assignment: CDR1 SGHTA and CDR2 FQGTGA. The CDR3 loop reads CASSPSADSASYEQYF. CDR3 coding DNA: TGTGCCAGCAGCCCCTCAGCGGACTCCGCCTCCTACGAGCAGTACTTC.

The V and J genes are TRBV19 and TRBJ2-3; TRBD2 matches at 9 bases. In germline, CDR1 is LNHDA, CDR2 SQIVND (reference sequence). CDR3 length: 19 amino acids. The V segment lost 1 base and the J segment 2 bases; nucleotides outside the gene matches: 13. CDR3 residues: CASSIAYLRREGVTDTQYF. The CDR3 DNA sequence: TGTGCCAGTAGTATAGCGTACTTGAGGCGGGAGGGGGTCACAGATACGCAGTATTTT.

This CDR3 reads CASRWEGQGNSPLHF. The CDR3, as DNA: TGTGCCAGCAGATGGGAGGGACAGGGAAATTCACCCCTCCACTTT. This chain uses TRBV2 with TRBJ1-6; 9 bases agree with TRBD1. This CDR3 is built from 15 residues. Per the germline V gene, CDR1 is SNHLY and CDR2 is FYNNEI. Germline trimming cut 6 bases from V and 7 bases from J; bases unmatched to any gene: 7.

The chain joins TRBV19 to TRBJ2-1; 9 nucleotides agree with TRBD1. The CDR3 loop spans 15 amino acids. The germline V gene encodes CDR1 LNHDA and CDR2 SQIVND (reference sequence). V shed 3 bases, J shed 6 bases, and the junction held 6 bases outside the gene matches. CDR3: CASSMGQGWSNEQFF. The CDR3 DNA reads as TGTGCCAGTAGTATGGGACAGGGTTGGAGCAATGAGCAGTTCTTC.

V gene TRBV6-2 or TRBV6-3 combines with J gene TRBJ2-5; no firm D call. This CDR3 is 17 amino acids long. V shed 0 bases and J shed 2 bases, with 16 bases lying between them. CDR1 is MNHEY and CDR2 is SVGEGT in the germline V gene. The DNA for the CDR3 is TGTGCCAGCAGTTACTCGATCTTCGGAGCCGTTCAAGAGACCCAGTACTTC. Encoded protein: CASSYSIFGAVQETQYF.

The rearrangement uses TRBV24-1 and TRBJ2-3; 13 nucleotides line up with TRBD2. This CDR3 spans 18 amino acids. In germline, CDR1 is KGHDR, CDR2 SFDVKD. With V trimmed by 5 bases and J by 4 bases, 11 bases remained unmatched. The CDR3 spells CATSGKVTSGRVPDTQYF. The CDR3 coding sequence is TGTGCCACCAGTGGTAAAGTCACTAGCGGGAGGGTTCCAGATACGCAGTATTTT.

V is TRBV6-5 and J is TRBJ1-2; D ambiguous. Germline values: CDR1 MNHEY, CDR2 SVGAGI. This CDR3 is 14 amino acids long. With 5 bases removed from V and 4 bases from J, the gap between germline ends came to 14 bases. CDR3 sequence (DNA): TGTGCCAGCAGTACCCCCCGCGCCGCCTATGGCTACACCTTC. This encodes CASSTPRAAYGYTF.

The chain is built from TRBV15 and TRBJ2-7, with 7 bases identical to TRBD2. The CDR3 length is 13 residues. Germline V gives CDR1 LNHNV, CDR2 YYDKDF (reference sequence). V trimming: 4 bases; J trimming: 4 bases; junction bases outside the gene matches: 4. The CDR3 loop reads CATSKAGPYEQYF. For the CDR3, the DNA is TGTGCCACCAGCAAAGCGGGACCGTACGAGCAGTACTTC.

This clone occurred once. In the same sample, other DNA sequences code for this CDR3. Written as DNA, the CDR3 is TGTGCCAGCAGCCAAGGCACAGGGGTTAATTCACCCCTCCACTTT. Its protein is CASSQGTGVNSPLHF. This sequence joins TRBV3-1 (or the pseudogene TRBV3-2) and TRBJ1-6; 7 bases are shared with TRBD1. CDR1 and CDR2 (germline): LGHDT, YNNKEL (reference sequence). Trimming removed 1 base from V and 6 bases from J; junction bases left unmatched: 3. The CDR3 covers 15 residues.